The rows below give T cell receptor beta chains drawn from one sample of a study of blood T cells in healthy people across ages. TCRdb recomputed calls from the 5' RACE reads with MiXCR, one row per CDR3 protein. This table holds approximately 1,000,000 distinct CDR3 sequences, more than 30% found once. The material sequenced was blood. These receptors all come from a man between 18 and 29 years old in good health. CDR3s include the opening cysteine and the closing phenylalanine or tryptophan. Fields, in order: clone size, D gene, V gene, J gene, CDR3 protein, CDR3 DNA. The D gene is left open where the match is weak. For some rows the clone size is stated as once, few or many, or as a class when expanded; others skip it.

few,TRBD1,TRBV20-1,TRBJ1-1,CSARKGQMNTEAFF,TGCAGTGCTAGAAAGGGACAGATGAACACTGAAGCTTTCTTT
.,.,TRBV11-1,TRBJ2-5,CASSAGFQETQYF,TGTGCCAGCAGCGCGGGCTTTCAAGAGACCCAGTACTTC
few,.,TRBV6-5,TRBJ2-1,CASSYRRQFRGNEQFF,TGTGCCAGCAGTTACCGTCGACAGTTCCGGGGGAATGAGCAGTTCTTC
.,.,TRBV6-2/TRBV6-3,TRBJ1-1,CASRARNTEAFF,TGTGCCAGCAGGGCAAGGAACACTGAAGCTTTCTTT
once,.,TRBV20-1,TRBJ2-7,CSASGTHDSYEQYF,TGCAGTGCTAGCGGGACTCATGACTCCTACGAGCAGTACTTC
few,TRBD1,TRBV30,TRBJ1-2,CAWSVRTGGFPNGYTF,TGTGCCTGGAGTGTACGAACAGGGGGCTTTCCTAATGGCTACACCTTC
.,.,TRBV12-3/TRBV12-4,TRBJ2-1,CASSLRELPAGEQFF,TGTGCCAGCAGTTTAAGGGAGTTGCCCGCTGGTGAGCAGTTCTTC
.,.,TRBV12-3/TRBV12-4,TRBJ2-7,CASSLGGANAFEQYF,TGTGCCAGCAGTTTAGGGGGGGCGAATGCCTTCGAGCAGTACTTC
few,.,TRBV10-3,TRBJ2-2,CAISVKSPGTGELFF,TGTGCCATCAGTGTAAAAAGTCCGGGAACCGGGGAGCTGTTTTTT
.,.,TRBV5-1,TRBJ2-3,CASSAGTTDTQYF,TGCGCCAGCAGCGCAGGGACCACAGATACGCAGTATTTT
.,.,TRBV6-1,TRBJ2-7,CASSEIIVRDGSYEQYF,TGTGCCAGCAGTGAAATAATAGTAAGGGACGGGAGCTACGAGCAGTACTTC
few,TRBD2,TRBV6-2/TRBV6-3,TRBJ2-1,CASSYGFVAGSYNEQFF,TGTGCCAGCAGTTACGGTTTTGTAGCGGGCTCCTACAATGAGCAGTTCTTC
few,.,TRBV20-1,TRBJ2-1,CSARDLGRVEFF,TGCAGTGCTAGAGATTTAGGACGAGTGGAGTTCTTC
few,TRBD1,TRBV29-1,TRBJ2-2,CSVLNRGSTGELFF,TGCAGCGTTCTGAACAGGGGATCCACCGGGGAGCTGTTTTTT
few,.,TRBV12-3/TRBV12-4,TRBJ2-3,CASSFSQGFTDTQYF,TGTGCCAGCAGTTTTAGCCAGGGGTTCACAGATACGCAGTATTTT
.,TRBD2,TRBV6-2/TRBV6-3,TRBJ2-3,CASSYVLAGGPGATQYF,TGTGCCAGCAGTTACGTCCTAGCGGGGGGCCCGGGAGCTACGCAGTATTTT
few,.,TRBV5-5,TRBJ1-2,CASSLDGGLNYGYTF,TGTGCCAGCAGCTTAGATGGGGGCCTTAACTATGGCTACACCTTC
few,.,TRBV4-3,TRBJ2-3,CASSQETRASTDTQYF,TGCGCCAGCAGCCAGGAGACTAGAGCGAGCACAGATACGCAGTATTTT
.,.,TRBV12-3/TRBV12-4,TRBJ2-3,CASTPRLRVQADTQYF,TGTGCCAGCACCCCTAGGCTGAGGGTTCAAGCAGATACGCAGTATTTT
.,.,TRBV14,TRBJ1-2,CASSQDATNYGYTF,TGTGCCAGCAGCCAGGACGCGACAAACTATGGCTACACCTTC
.,.,TRBV20-1,TRBJ2-7,CGARDHEVHTYEQYF,TGCGGTGCTAGAGATCACGAAGTCCACACCTACGAGCAGTACTTC
.,.,TRBV12-3/TRBV12-4,TRBJ1-2,CASTLRSSRTDRRVYGYTF,TGTGCCAGCACCCTACGGTCGTCACGGACAGACCGTAGGGTCTATGGCTACACCTTC
few,.,TRBV21-1,TRBJ2-1,CASTTGTVTYNEQFF,TGTGCCAGCACCACCGGGACGGTGACCTACAATGAGCAGTTCTTC
.,.,TRBV20-1,TRBJ1-2,CSARDGLGPYGYTF,TGCAGTGCTAGAGATGGGTTGGGCCCGTATGGCTACACCTTC
.,.,TRBV4-2,TRBJ1-2,CASSPYQGGYTF,TGTGCCAGCTCCCCATACCAAGGGGGCTACACCTTC
.,TRBD2,TRBV20-1,TRBJ2-1,CSVRDQLVAGPRSYNEQFF,TGCAGTGTTAGAGATCAGTTGGTAGCGGGGCCCCGTTCCTACAATGAGCAGTTCTTC
.,.,TRBV10-3,TRBJ1-1,CAVSEAGTTEAFF,TGTGCCGTCAGTGAGGCAGGGACCACTGAAGCTTTCTTT
.,.,TRBV25-1,TRBJ2-1,CASKTGGEQFF,TGTGCCAGCAAGACTGGCGGTGAGCAGTTCTTC
.,TRBD1,TRBV9,TRBJ2-2,CASSPWQTGGTGELFF,TGTGCCAGCAGCCCCTGGCAGACAGGGGGTACCGGGGAGCTGTTTTTT
.,.,TRBV20-1,TRBJ1-4,CSARDLRESNEKLFF,TGCAGTGCTAGAGATCTGAGGGAGTCTAATGAAAAACTGTTTTTT
few,.,TRBV15,TRBJ2-1,CATSRDWETSYNEQFF,TGTGCCACCAGCAGAGATTGGGAGACCTCCTACAATGAGCAGTTCTTC
.,.,TRBV3-1,TRBJ2-5,CASSSRGSCGETQYF,TGTGCCAGCAGCTCCCGGGGGTCCTGCGGAGAGACCCAGTACTTC
.,TRBD2,TRBV20-1,TRBJ2-2,CSARALAGRVGELFF,TGCAGTGCTAGGGCTCTAGCGGGGAGGGTCGGGGAGCTGTTTTTT
.,.,TRBV3-1,TRBJ2-7,CASSQGQQVSLVHEQYF,TGTGCCAGCAGCCAGGGGCAACAGGTCTCCTTGGTCCACGAGCAGTACTTC
.,TRBD1,TRBV29-1,TRBJ1-1,CSADRENTEAFF,TGCAGCGCGGACAGGGAAAACACTGAAGCTTTCTTT
.,.,TRBV20-1,TRBJ1-1,CSATTGAGLKLFF,TGCAGTGCTACTACCGGAGCGGGACTGAAGCTTTTCTTT
.,TRBD1,TRBV9,TRBJ1-1,CASNKGQDITEAFF,TGTGCCAGCAACAAAGGACAGGACATCACTGAAGCTTTCTTT
few,.,TRBV20-1,TRBJ2-7,CSASDRSRTYEQYF,TGCAGTGCTAGCGACAGAAGTAGGACCTACGAGCAGTACTTC
few,TRBD2,TRBV2,TRBJ2-5,CASSATSVPQETQYF,TGTGCCAGCAGTGCCACTAGCGTCCCACAAGAGACCCAGTACTTC
many,.,TRBV29-1,TRBJ2-1,CSVGGTQSYNEQFF,TGCAGCGTTGGGGGGACACAGTCCTACAATGAGCAGTTCTTC
.,TRBD1,TRBV5-1,TRBJ2-2,CASSPRTGDTGELFF,TGCGCCAGCAGCCCCCGGACAGGGGACACCGGGGAGCTGTTTTTT
few,.,TRBV12-3/TRBV12-4,TRBJ2-2,CASMAGELFF,TGTGCCAGCATGGCCGGGGAGCTGTTTTTT
.,.,TRBV7-9,TRBJ2-7,CASSSQGLPYEQYF,TGTGCCAGCAGCTCCCAGGGCCTACCCTACGAGCAGTACTTC
few,.,TRBV27,TRBJ1-5,CASSSFGEQNQPQHF,TGTGCCAGCAGCTCCTTCGGTGAGCAAAATCAGCCCCAGCATTTT
.,.,TRBV6-5,TRBJ1-1,CASSYGAAWATEAFF,TGTGCCAGCAGTTACGGGGCAGCCTGGGCCACTGAAGCTTTCTTT
.,TRBD2,TRBV7-2,TRBJ2-4,CASSLGSGSAAKNIQYF,TGTGCCAGCAGCTTAGGGAGCGGGAGCGCGGCCAAAAACATTCAGTACTTC
.,TRBD1,TRBV7-2,TRBJ1-4,CASSPTGSGEKLFF,TGTGCCAGCAGCCCGACAGGGTCGGGAGAAAAACTGTTTTTT
.,.,TRBV2,TRBJ1-2,CASSDWDVYTF,TGTGCCAGCAGTGACTGGGACGTCTACACCTTC
.,.,TRBV14,TRBJ1-2,CASSQDPGKAKYGYTF,TGTGCCAGCAGTCAAGATCCGGGGAAAGCTAAATATGGCTACACCTTC
.,.,TRBV9,TRBJ2-2,CASRGQTNTGELFF,TGTGCCAGCAGAGGACAGACGAACACCGGGGAGCTGTTTTTT
many,.,TRBV9,TRBJ2-3,CASSPGPNTDTQYF,TGTGCCAGCAGCCCGGGACCCAACACAGATACGCAGTATTTT
.,.,TRBV6-4,TRBJ2-1,CASSEISGGPYNEQFF,TGTGCCAGCAGTGAAATTAGTGGAGGACCGTACAATGAGCAGTTCTTC
.,TRBD1,TRBV3-1,TRBJ2-1,CASSQEGQALYNEQFF,TGTGCCAGCAGCCAAGAGGGACAGGCCCTTTACAATGAGCAGTTCTTC